The next 30 T cell receptor beta chains were all read from a single sample in a study of neurological immune-mediated disorders. Each CDR3 protein gets one entry after TCRdb re-called the 5' RACE reads with MiXCR. This table holds 87,000 or so distinct CDR3 sequences, 3% to 4% found once. The sample taken for sequencing was PBMCs. The receptors were gathered from a woman younger than 30 with multiple sclerosis.

Ten or more counts support this clonotype. The chain uses TRBV20-1 and TRBJ2-7; D not certain. Germline CDR1 and CDR2: DFQATT and SNEGSKA (reference sequence). V was shortened by 5 bases and J by 6 bases, with 11 bases between the two germline ends. The CDR3 contains 11 residues. The CDR3 is CSARLVFEQYF. The DNA of the CDR3 is TGCAGTGCTCGGTTAGTATTCGAGCAGTACTTC.

On this clonotype itself: This may be a read error, as it is one base from a much larger clone. This chain uses TRBV21-1 with TRBJ2-3; the tabulated D call, TRBD1, remains unverified against the DNA. TRBV21-1 is assigned pseudogene status. The CDR3 runs 14 residues. CDR3 region: CPSRGTGETDTQYF. For the CDR3, the DNA is TGTCCCAGCAGAGGGACAGGGGAGACAGATACGCAGTATTTT.

Many counts were recorded for this clonotype. This chain joins TRBV7-9 and TRBJ2-1; D possibly corresponds to TRBD1 (5 bases). This CDR3 region has 15 residues. Germline CDR1 and CDR2: SEHNR and FQNEAQ (reference sequence). V dropped 7 bases and J dropped 3 bases, with 16 bases sitting between them. The CDR3 spells CASIRNRDSYNEQFF. CDR3 DNA: TGTGCCAGCATACGTAATCGTGACAGCTACAATGAGCAGTTCTTC.

This clonotype was detected many times. The V call is TRBV20-1, the J call TRBJ1-6, with 7 positions matching TRBD1. V lost 3 bases and J lost 9; bases outside the gene matches: 11. Looked up from germline, CDR1 is DFQATT and CDR2 is SNEGSKA (reference sequence). CDR3 length: 15 amino acids. Here the CDR3 DNA reads TGCAGTGCTAGGGGCCGAGGACAGGATCTTTCACCCCTCCACTTT. Protein product: CSARGRGQDLSPLHF.

This clonotype was counted ten times or more. The gene calls are TRBV4-1 and TRBJ2-1; a possible D gene is TRBD1 (5 bases). There are 17 residues in the CDR3. Germline CDR1 reads MGHRA; CDR2 reads YSYEKL. V lost 4 bases and J 0 bases, leaving 16 bases between the germline ends. CDR3 sequence: CASSPFHTGYSYNEQFF. CDR3 nucleotides: TGCGCCAGCAGCCCCTTCCATACAGGCTACTCCTACAATGAGCAGTTCTTC.

This clonotype came up many times. The chain employs TRBV6-1 and TRBJ1-4; the match to TRBD1 covers 9 bases. This CDR3 is built from 16 residues. The V segment lost 8 bases and the J segment 8 bases; nucleotides outside the gene matches: 15. CDR1 is MNHNS, CDR2 SASEGT, per germline. CDR3 DNA: TGTGCCAGCGGAGGACAGGGGAGGGCTTTCGGGGAAAAACTGTTTTTT. Its translation: CASGGQGRAFGEKLFF.

This clonotype was counted ten times or more. CDR3 residues: CSARADDSPLHF. In DNA, the CDR3 is TGCAGTGCTAGAGCTGACGATTCACCCCTCCACTTT. The chain links TRBV20-1 to TRBJ1-6; D is unclear. The CDR3 has 12 residues. Germline CDR1 DFQATT, CDR2 SNEGSKA (reference sequence). The V and J ends lost 1 base and 8 bases respectively, with 6 bases between them.

As for this clonotype: This clone may be a read error of a much larger clone one base away. The chain recombines TRBV20-1 with TRBJ2-1; 7 bases fit TRBD1. The CDR3 is 15 amino acids. V gave up 0 bases and J gave up 8 bases; unmatched junction bases: 10. CDR1 and CDR2 (germline): DFQATT, SNEGSKA (reference sequence). The chain's CDR3 is CSARDHGTESHEQFF. The DNA for the CDR3 is TGCAGTGCTAGAGATCATGGGACAGAGAGCCATGAGCAGTTCTTC.

The table lists this clonotype with many counts. This chain connects TRBV14 to TRBJ1-3; the D is unclear. Between the trimmed V and J ends, which lost 4 bases and 7 bases, there was a span of 11 bases. CDR1 is SGHDN and CDR2 is FVKESK in the germline V gene. CDR3 length: 13 residues. The CDR3, as DNA: TGTGCCAGCAGCCTCTTGGGGTCGAACACCATATATTTT. It encodes CASSLLGSNTIYF.

This clonotype showed up just a few times. The chain uses TRBV5-1 and TRBJ2-5, with D perhaps matching TRBD1 (5 bases). The CDR3 is 14 residues long. The germline CDR1 and CDR2 sequences are SGHRS and YFSETQ. The ends were cut back, 5 bases at V and 3 bases at J, with 14 bases in the middle. The CDR3 bases are TGCGCCAGCAGACAGACAGTAGGGGAAGAGACCCAGTACTTC. This sequence encodes CASRQTVGEETQYF.

This clonotype was observed a handful of times. This chain links TRBV30 with TRBJ2-7, with a tentative D call TRBD2 (7 bases). This CDR3 region has 14 residues. Trimming cost V 0 bases and J 4 bases, with 13 bases left between them. Germline CDR1 is GTSNPN and CDR2 is SVGIG (reference sequence). CDR3 sequence reads: CAWSVGGDSYEQYF. The CDR3 nucleotides are TGTGCCTGGAGTGTAGGGGGGGACTCGTACGAGCAGTACTTC. The full variable domain, completed using reference TRBV30 and TRBJ2-7, is SQTIHQWPATLVQPVGSPLSLECTVEGTSNPNLYWYRQAAGRGLQLLFYSVGIGQISSEVPQNLSASRPQDRQFILSSKKLLLSDSGFYLCAWSVGGDSYEQYFGPGTRLTVT.

There are many counts of this clonotype. The chain employs TRBV5-1 and TRBJ2-2; D is ambiguous. Germline V lookup: CDR1 SGHRS, CDR2 YFSETQ. V lost 3 bases and J lost 6, with 9 bases in between. The CDR3 loop spans 13 amino acids. The CDR3 DNA is TGCGCCAGCAGCTCCCGAACCCCCGGGGAGCTGTTTTTT. This gives the protein CASSSRTPGELFF.

This clonotype was detected ten times or more. The chain has TRBV5-1 and TRBJ2-3; D perhaps matches TRBD2 (6 bases). The CDR3 spans 16 residues. V was shortened by 0 bases and J by 1 base, with 12 bases between the two germline ends. Germline CDR1 reads SGHRS; CDR2 reads YFSETQ. The CDR3 reads CASSLGGVRRTDTQYF. The CDR3 nucleotides read TGCGCCAGCAGCTTGGGCGGGGTCCGGCGCACAGATACGCAGTATTTT. Together with reference TRBV5-1 and TRBJ2-3, the CDR3 gives the full variable domain: KAGVTQTPRYLIKTRGQQVTLSCSPISGHRSVSWYQQTPGQGLQFLFEYFSETQRNKGNFPGRFSGRQFSNSRSEMNVSTLELGDSALYLCASSLGGVRRTDTQYFGPGTRLTVL.

This clonotype was counted ten times or more. V usage is TRBV10-3 and J usage is TRBJ1-3; D is perhaps TRBD1 (6 bases). V lost 3 bases and J 1 base, leaving 13 bases between the germline ends. The V gene's germline CDR1 is ENHRY and CDR2 SYGVKD. The CDR3 length is 16 residues. CDR3 loop: CAISEGRGGSGNTIYF. CDR3 in DNA: TGTGCCATCAGTGAAGGCAGGGGCGGATCTGGAAACACCATATATTTT.

In its sample, this clonotype was seen many times. The chain couples TRBV5-1 to TRBJ2-7; the D gene is possibly TRBD2 (6 bases). Between the trimmed V and J ends, which lost 4 bases and 5 bases, there was a span of 16 bases. Germline CDR1 SGHRS, CDR2 YFSETQ. There are 14 residues in the CDR3. CDR3 bases: TGCGCCAGCAGCGGAGGGACCGCTCTGAACGAGCAGTACTTC. The encoded protein is CASSGGTALNEQYF.

In its sample, this clonotype ranks as medium-sized (0.01 to 0.1%). CDR3 in DNA: TGTGCCAGCAGCTTCTTCCACGAGCAGTACTTC. Translating it yields CASSFFHEQYF. This chain connects TRBV11-2 to TRBJ2-7; D gene ambiguous. The V gene's germline CDR1 is SGHAT and CDR2 FQNNGV. The CDR3 covers 11 residues. V lost 3 bases to trimming and J lost 5 bases, with 5 bases between them.

This clonotype was counted ten times or more. V usage is TRBV12-3 or TRBV12-4 and J usage is TRBJ2-1; possible D gene TRBD2, 5 bases. The ends were cut back, 5 bases at V and 2 bases at J, with 10 bases in the middle. The CDR3 is made up of 14 amino acids. Written as DNA, the CDR3 is TGTGCCAGCAGTATTCGCGGGCCCTACAATGAGCAGTTCTTC. Amino acid sequence: CASSIRGPYNEQFF.

This clonotype was seen ten or more times. The chain joins TRBV12-3 or TRBV12-4 to TRBJ2-4; D is possibly TRBD2 (6 bases). The length of the CDR3 is 16 residues. V shed 6 bases and J shed 2 bases, with 17 bases lying between them. The CDR3 region has the DNA TGTGCCAGCAGCCCCCGAGGCGGGATAACCAAAAACATTCAGTACTTC. It specifies CASSPRGGITKNIQYF.

Ten or more counts support this clonotype. The chain recombines TRBV27 with TRBJ2-1; 7 bases match TRBD2. The CDR3 is 17 residues long. Germline lookup yields CDR1 MNHEY and CDR2 SMNVEV (reference sequence). With 3 bases clipped from V and 8 bases from J, the junction kept 16 bases outside the gene matches. CDR3 DNA sequence: TGTGCCAGCAGTTTCATCGCGAGGGACTATCATACAGATGAGCAGTTCTTC. Residues: CASSFIARDYHTDEQFF.

This clonotype was seen repeatedly, ten times or more. The J gene is TRBJ2-5, the V gene TRBV27; TRBD1 matches 9 bases. Germline CDR1 and CDR2: MNHEY and SMNVEV (reference sequence). Trimming at V came to 5 bases and at J to 5 bases, leaving 9 bases not matched to a gene. The CDR3 length is 15 residues. In DNA, the CDR3 is TGTGCCAGCAGTAGGTTGGGGACAGGGTTGGAGACCCAGTACTTC. This encodes CASSRLGTGLETQYF.

This clonotype was detected many times. The CDR3 bases are TGCGCCAGCAGCATATTAGGACAGGGCGTGAACACTGAAGCTTTCTTT. It is translated as CASSILGQGVNTEAFF. V and J are TRBV5-1 and TRBJ1-1; 8 nucleotides align to TRBD1. V shed 4 bases, J shed 0 bases, and the junction held 8 bases outside the gene matches. The CDR3 length is 16 residues. CDR1 is SGHRS and CDR2 is YFSETQ in the germline V gene.

The V call is TRBV7-9, the J call TRBJ1-2; D is unresolved. Trimming shortened V by 1 base and J by 6 bases, and 9 bases separated the two germline ends. The CDR3 runs to 13 residues. CDR1 SEHNR and CDR2 FQNEAQ come from the germline V gene (reference sequence). As DNA, the CDR3 is TGTGCCAGCAGCTTAGAGGTGGTAGATGGCTACACCTTC. It specifies CASSLEVVDGYTF.

This clonotype was detected ten times or more. The genes are TRBV18 and TRBJ2-7, with D possibly being TRBD1 (6 bases). The germline V gene encodes CDR1 KGHSH and CDR2 LQKENI. Trimming shortened V by 5 bases and J by 7 bases, and 12 bases separated the two germline ends. The CDR3 is 12 residues long. CDR3 sequence reads: CASSAGVGEQYF. The CDR3 nucleotides are TGTGCCAGCTCAGCAGGGGTCGGAGAGCAGTACTTC.

Ten or more counts support this clonotype. The J gene is TRBJ2-7, the V gene TRBV4-3; 8 bases map to TRBD2. Looked up from germline, CDR1 is LGHNA and CDR2 is YSLEER. The CDR3 loop spans 15 amino acids. With 4 bases clipped from V and 5 bases from J, the junction kept 10 bases outside the gene matches. CDR3 residues: CASSRRRGVRDEQYF. As DNA, the CDR3 is TGCGCCAGCAGCCGAAGGCGGGGGGTAAGAGACGAGCAGTACTTC.

The table lists this clonotype with many counts. The gene calls are TRBV29-1 and TRBJ1-1; no definite D call. V shed 1 base and J shed 0 bases, with 12 bases lying between them. The CDR3 totals 15 residues. The germline V gene has CDR1 SQVTM and CDR2 ANQGSEA. CDR3 sequence: CSVEGGQSMNTEAFF. The CDR3 DNA sequence: TGCAGCGTTGAAGGAGGCCAGTCCATGAACACTGAAGCTTTCTTT. Looking up the rest from reference TRBV29-1 and TRBJ1-1 gives the full variable domain: SAVISQKPSRDICQRGTSLTIQCQVDSQVTMMFWYRQQPGQSLTLIATANQGSEATYESGFVIDKFPISRPNLTFSTLTVSNMSPEDSSIYLCSVEGGQSMNTEAFFGQGTRLTVV.

This clonotype was counted many times. The J gene is TRBJ1-2, the V gene TRBV18, with D hard to call. The CDR3 runs to 15 residues. Trimming shortened V by 5 bases and J by 4 bases, and 17 bases separated the two germline ends. The germline CDR1 and CDR2 sequences are KGHSH and LQKENI. The CDR3 is CASSTEGVPVYGYTF. In nucleotides, the CDR3 is TGTGCCAGCTCAACAGAGGGCGTTCCGGTCTATGGCTACACCTTC.

At least ten counts were recorded for this clonotype. The chain recombines TRBV7-2 with TRBJ2-2, with TRBD2 matching 7 bases. Trimming cost V 0 bases and J 0 bases; bases outside gene matches: 4. The CDR3 spans 17 residues. Germline-derived CDR1 and CDR2 are SGHTA and FQGNSA. The CDR3 nucleotides read TGTGCCAGCAGCTTAGCTCCTAGCGGCTCGAACACCGGGGAGCTGTTTTTT. Amino acid sequence: CASSLAPSGSNTGELFF.

This clonotype has a count of ten or more. The gene calls are TRBV5-1 and TRBJ2-5; D gene ambiguous. The CDR3 spans 14 residues. The germline V and J ends were trimmed by 2 bases and 2 bases, with 10 bases remaining between them. From germline, CDR1 is SGHRS and CDR2 YFSETQ. In nucleotides, the CDR3 is TGCGCCAGCAGCTTTTTTGGCGGACAAGAGACCCAGTACTTC. Amino acid sequence: CASSFFGGQETQYF.

Ten or more counts support this clonotype. This chain joins TRBV6-6 and TRBJ2-3; D might be TRBD2 (6 bases). This CDR3 contains 20 residues. Between the trimmed V and J ends, which lost 0 bases and 0 bases, there was a span of 22 bases. Looked up from germline, CDR1 is MNHNY and CDR2 is SVGAGI (reference sequence). Here the CDR3 DNA reads TGTGCCAGCAGTTACTCGCCTAGCGCTCGGAAAGGTTCTAGCACAGATACGCAGTATTTT. Translated: CASSYSPSARKGSSTDTQYF.

This clonotype was observed a few times. This sequence may be a read error, since a much larger clone differs from it by one base. The chain employs TRBV20-1 and TRBJ1-5; no firm D call. Trimming took 3 bases from V and 3 from J, leaving 15 bases between them. Germline CDR1 is DFQATT and CDR2 is SNEGSKA (reference sequence). The CDR3 is 15 amino acids. CDR3 protein: CSASWGGKANQPQHF. The CDR3 DNA sequence: TGCAGTGCTAGTTGGGGAGGAAAGGCCAATCAGCCCCAGCATTTT.